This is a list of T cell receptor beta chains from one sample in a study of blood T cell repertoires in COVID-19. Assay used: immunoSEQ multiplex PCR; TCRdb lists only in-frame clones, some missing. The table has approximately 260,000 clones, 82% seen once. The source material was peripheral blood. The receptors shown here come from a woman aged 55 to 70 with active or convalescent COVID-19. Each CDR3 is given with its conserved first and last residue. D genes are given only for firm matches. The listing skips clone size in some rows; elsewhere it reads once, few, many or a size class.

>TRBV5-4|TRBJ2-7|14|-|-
TGTGCCAGCAGCCCACTGACAGACTCCTACGAGCAGTACTTC
CASSPLTDSYEQYF
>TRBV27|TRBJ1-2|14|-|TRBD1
TGTGCCAGCAGCTCTACAGGGGCCCTCTATGGCTACACCTTC
CASSSTGALYGYTF
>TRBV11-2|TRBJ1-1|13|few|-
TGTGCCAGCAGCTCCCCGGACAGCCGGGCAGCTTTCTTT
CASSSPDSRAAFF
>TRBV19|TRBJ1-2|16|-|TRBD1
TGTGCCAGTAGCCCCCAGACAGGGGACGGATTCTATGGCTACACCTTC
CASSPQTGDGFYGYTF
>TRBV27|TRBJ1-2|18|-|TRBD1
TGTGCCAGCAGTTTATTCGGGACAGTCACACTATCTAACTATGGCTACACCTTC
CASSLFGTVTLSNYGYTF
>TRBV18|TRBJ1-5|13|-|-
TGTGCCAGCTCACCCCGGGACAATCAGCCCCAGCATTTT
CASSPRDNQPQHF
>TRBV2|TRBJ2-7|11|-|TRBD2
TGTGCCAGCAAGCGGGAAAGCGAGCAGTACTTC
CASKRESEQYF
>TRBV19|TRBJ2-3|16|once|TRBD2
TGTGCCAGTAGTCCCGGGGGGGGGCGGATCACAGATACGCAGTATTTT
CASSPGGGRITDTQYF
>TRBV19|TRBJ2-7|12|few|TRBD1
TGTGCCACCGTGGACAGGTCCTACGAGCAGTACTTC
CATVDRSYEQYF
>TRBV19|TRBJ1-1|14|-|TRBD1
TGTGCCAGTAGCGTTACAGGGGGACGGACTGAAGCTTTCTTT
CASSVTGGRTEAFF
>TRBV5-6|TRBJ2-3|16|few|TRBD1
TGTGCCAGCAGCCCCGGACAGGAGGCGCGTCCAGATACGCAGTATTTT
CASSPGQEARPDTQYF
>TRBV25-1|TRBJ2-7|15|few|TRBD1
TGTGCCAGCAGTGATCCCGGGACAGGGCGGTACGAGCAGTACTTC
CASSDPGTGRYEQYF
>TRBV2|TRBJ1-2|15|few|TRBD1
TGTGCCAGCAGACGCCGGATGGACAGGGTTGATGGCTACACCTTC
CASRRRMDRVDGYTF
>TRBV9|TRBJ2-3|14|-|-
TGTGCCAGCAGCGCAGGGGTAGGCACAGATACGCAGTATTTT
CASSAGVGTDTQYF
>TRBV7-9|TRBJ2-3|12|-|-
TGTGCCAGCAGCTTACGGACAGATACGCAGTATTTT
CASSLRTDTQYF
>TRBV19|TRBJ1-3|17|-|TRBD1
TGTGCCAGTAGGGGGACAGACACTGGGGGAACTGGAAACACCATATATTTT
CASRGTDTGGTGNTIYF
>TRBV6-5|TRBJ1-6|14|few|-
TGTGCCAGCAGTTACAGGGGATATAATTCACCCCTCCACTTT
CASSYRGYNSPLHF
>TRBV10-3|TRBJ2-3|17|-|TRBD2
TGTGCCCCCAGAGGAGGGTCGACTAGCGGGAGCACAGATACGCAGTATTTT
CAPRGGSTSGSTDTQYF
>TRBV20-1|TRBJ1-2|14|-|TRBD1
TGCAGTGCTAGTCACCGGACAGGTGGAAGGGGCTACACCTTC
CSASHRTGGRGYTF
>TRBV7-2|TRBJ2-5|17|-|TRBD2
TGTGCCAGCAGCTTAGTGGCGAATGCGGGGGGGCAAGAGACCCAGTACTTC
CASSLVANAGGQETQYF
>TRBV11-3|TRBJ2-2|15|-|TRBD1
TGTGCCAGCAGCGCAAGGACAGGGTGGACCGGGGAGCTGTTTTTT
CASSARTGWTGELFF
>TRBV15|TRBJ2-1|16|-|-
TGTGCCACCAGCAGAGATCGGGTGATCTCTACTAATGAGCAGTTCTTC
CATSRDRVISTNEQFF
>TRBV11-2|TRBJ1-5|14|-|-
TGTGCCAGCAGCTTAGCGGTGGAGGGTCAGCCCCAGCATTTT
CASSLAVEGQPQHF
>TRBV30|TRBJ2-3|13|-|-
TGTGCCTGGGAATATGGGGCGGCAGATACGCAGTATTTT
CAWEYGAADTQYF
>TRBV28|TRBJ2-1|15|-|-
TGTGCCAGCAGCCCACAGGGACGGGGCTACAATGAGCAGTTCTTC
CASSPQGRGYNEQFF
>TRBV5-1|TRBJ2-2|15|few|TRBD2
TGCGCCAGCAGGGGGAGGGCAGCGAACACCGGGGAGCTGTTTTTT
CASRGRAANTGELFF
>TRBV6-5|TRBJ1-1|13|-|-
TGTGCCAGCAGGCGCACAGAGAACACTGAAGCTTTCTTT
CASRRTENTEAFF
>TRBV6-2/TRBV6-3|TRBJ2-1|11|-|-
TGTGCCAGCAGTTACTTAGAAGAGCAGTTCTTC
CASSYLEEQFF
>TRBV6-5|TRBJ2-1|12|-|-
TGTGCCAGCAGTCCTCTCGGGTATGAGCAGTTCTTC
CASSPLGYEQFF
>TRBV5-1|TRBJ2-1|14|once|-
TGCGCCAGCAGCCCTCGACAGGTCCACAATGAGCAGTTCTTC
CASSPRQVHNEQFF
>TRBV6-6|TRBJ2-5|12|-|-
TGTGCCAGCAGTCGGAGACAGGAATCACAGTACTTC
CASSRRQESQYF
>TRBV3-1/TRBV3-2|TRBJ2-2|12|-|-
TGTGCCAGCAGCTATCAGACCGGGGAGCTGTTTTTT
CASSYQTGELFF
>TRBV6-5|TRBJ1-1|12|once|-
TGTGCCAGCAGCAACGACAGACTTGAAGCTTTCTTT
CASSNDRLEAFF
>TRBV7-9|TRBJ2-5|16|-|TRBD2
TGTGCCAGCATCCGAGGGCTAGCGGGCCCCTTCGAGACCCAGTACTTC
CASIRGLAGPFETQYF
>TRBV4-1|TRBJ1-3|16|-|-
TGCGCCAGCAGCCCAGGCCCCCGGGGGGCTGGAAACACCATATATTTT
CASSPGPRGAGNTIYF
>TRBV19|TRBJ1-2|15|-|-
TGTGCCAGTAGTACTGGACAGACCACTAACTATGGCTACACCTTC
CASSTGQTTNYGYTF
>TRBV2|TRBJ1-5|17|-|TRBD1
TGTGCCAGCAGTGTCCCAGGGGGCGGGGAGGGCAATCAGCCCCAGCATTTT
CASSVPGGGEGNQPQHF
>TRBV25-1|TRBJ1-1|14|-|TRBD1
TGTGCCAGCGAGTTCCGACAGGGGAACACTGAAGCTTTCTTT
CASEFRQGNTEAFF
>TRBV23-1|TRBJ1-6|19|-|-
TGCGCCAGCAGTCAATCACGCACAGGTCCTTCCTCCTATAATTCACCCCTCCACTTT
CASSQSRTGPSSYNSPLHF
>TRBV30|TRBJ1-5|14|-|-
TGTGCCTGGAGTAGGAGCAGTAACAATCAGCCCCAGCATTTT
CAWSRSSNNQPQHF
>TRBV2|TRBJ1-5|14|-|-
TGTGCCAGCAGGAGGGGAGGAGGGAAACAGCCCCAGCATTTT
CASRRGGGKQPQHF
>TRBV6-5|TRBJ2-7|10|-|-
TGTGCCAGCAACAATTACGAGCAGTACTTC
CASNNYEQYF
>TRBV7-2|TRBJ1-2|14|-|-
TGTGCCAGCAGCTTTTCAGGGCAGGGTAATGGCTACACCTTC
CASSFSGQGNGYTF
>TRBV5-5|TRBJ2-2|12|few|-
TGTGCCAGCAGCCATTCAGTGGGGGAGCTGTTTTTT
CASSHSVGELFF
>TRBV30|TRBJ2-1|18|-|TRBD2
TGTGCCTCCGGACTTCGCGGGGGGTCAGTGCGCTCCTACAATGAGCAGTTCTTC
CASGLRGGSVRSYNEQFF